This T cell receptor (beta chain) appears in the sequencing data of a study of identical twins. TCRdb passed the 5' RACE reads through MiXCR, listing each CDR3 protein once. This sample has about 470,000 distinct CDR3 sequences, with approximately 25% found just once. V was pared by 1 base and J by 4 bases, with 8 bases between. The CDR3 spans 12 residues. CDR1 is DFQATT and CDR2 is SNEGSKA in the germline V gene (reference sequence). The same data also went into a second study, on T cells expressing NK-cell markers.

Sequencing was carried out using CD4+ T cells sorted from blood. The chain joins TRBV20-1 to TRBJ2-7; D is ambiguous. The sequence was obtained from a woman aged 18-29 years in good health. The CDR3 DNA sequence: TGCAGTGCTAGAGGGTACCCTTACGAGCAGTACTTC. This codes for CSARGYPYEQYF.